Each of the 2 T cell receptor beta chains below was sequenced from the same sample in a study of spatial heterogeneity in lung cancer. Time point: blood at routine non-recurrence follow-up after resection. TCRdb reprocessed the 5' RACE reads with MiXCR, giving one entry per CDR3 protein. The table lists roughly 99,000 distinct CDR3 sequences, just under 20% of them singletons, with less than 25% in the top ten. The sample in question was PBMCs, obtained at follow-up. All receptors derive from a male donor with early-stage non-small cell lung cancer.

This chain connects TRBV30 to TRBJ1-1; a possible D gene is TRBD1 (6 bases). V gave up 5 bases and J gave up 2 bases, with 12 bases separating them. CDR1 is GTSNPN, CDR2 SVGIG, per germline (reference sequence). The CDR3 length is 13 residues. Here the CDR3 DNA reads TGTGCCTGGGCCCGGACAGCCAACACTGAAGCTTTCTTT. Its protein product is CAWARTANTEAFF.

This clonotype occurred many times. The chain couples TRBV29-1 to TRBJ1-2, with D uncertain. The germline V gene encodes CDR1 SQVTM and CDR2 ANQGSEA. The germline V and J ends were trimmed by 6 bases and 8 bases, with 16 bases remaining between them. The CDR3 extends over 12 amino acids. CDR3 coding DNA: TGCAGCGTCGCAAGCCTAAAAGAAGGCTACACCTTC. Its protein product is CSVASLKEGYTF. The full variable domain, rest sourced from reference TRBV29-1 and TRBJ1-2, is SAVISQKPSRDICQRGTSLTIQCQVDSQVTMMFWYRQQPGQSLTLIATANQGSEATYESGFVIDKFPISRPNLTFSTLTVSNMSPEDSSIYLCSVASLKEGYTFGSGTRLTVV.